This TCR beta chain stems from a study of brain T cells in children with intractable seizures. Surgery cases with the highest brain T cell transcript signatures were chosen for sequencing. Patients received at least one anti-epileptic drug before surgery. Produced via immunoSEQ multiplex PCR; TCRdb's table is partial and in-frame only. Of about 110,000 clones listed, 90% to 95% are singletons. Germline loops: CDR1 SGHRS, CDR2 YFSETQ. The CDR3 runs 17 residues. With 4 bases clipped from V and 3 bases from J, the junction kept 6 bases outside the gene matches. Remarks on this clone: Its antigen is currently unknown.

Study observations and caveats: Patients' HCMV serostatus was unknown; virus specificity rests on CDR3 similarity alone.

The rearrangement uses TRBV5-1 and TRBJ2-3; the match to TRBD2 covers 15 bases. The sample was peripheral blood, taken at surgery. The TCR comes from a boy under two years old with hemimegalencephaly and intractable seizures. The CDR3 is CASSLGTSGRWTDTQYF. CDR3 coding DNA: TGCGCCAGCAGCCTGGGGACTAGCGGGAGGTGGACAGATACGCAGTATTTT.